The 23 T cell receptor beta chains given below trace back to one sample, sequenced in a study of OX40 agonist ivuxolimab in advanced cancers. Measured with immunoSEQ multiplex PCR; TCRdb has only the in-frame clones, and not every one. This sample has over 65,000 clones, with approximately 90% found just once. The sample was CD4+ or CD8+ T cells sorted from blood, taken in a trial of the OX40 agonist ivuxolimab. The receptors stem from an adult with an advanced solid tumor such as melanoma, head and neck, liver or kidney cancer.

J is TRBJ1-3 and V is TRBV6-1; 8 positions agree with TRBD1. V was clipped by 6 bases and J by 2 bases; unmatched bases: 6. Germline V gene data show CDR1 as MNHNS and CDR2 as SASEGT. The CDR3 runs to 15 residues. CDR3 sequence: CASSRDRPPGNTIYF. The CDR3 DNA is TGTGCCAGCAGCCGGGACAGGCCACCTGGAAACACCATATATTTT.

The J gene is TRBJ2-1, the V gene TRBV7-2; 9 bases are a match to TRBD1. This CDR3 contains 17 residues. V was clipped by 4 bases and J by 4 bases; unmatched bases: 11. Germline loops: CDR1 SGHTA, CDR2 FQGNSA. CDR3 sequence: CASSSENRGPIYNEQFF. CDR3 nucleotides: TGTGCCAGCAGCTCCGAAAACAGGGGGCCGATTTACAATGAGCAGTTCTTC.

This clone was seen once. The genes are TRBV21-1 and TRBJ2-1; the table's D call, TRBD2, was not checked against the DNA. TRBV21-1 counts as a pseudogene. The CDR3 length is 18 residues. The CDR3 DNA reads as TGTGCCAGCAGCAGCGATGGGCTAGCGGGAGGGCCAAACAATGAGCAGTTCTTC. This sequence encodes CASSSDGLAGGPNNEQFF.

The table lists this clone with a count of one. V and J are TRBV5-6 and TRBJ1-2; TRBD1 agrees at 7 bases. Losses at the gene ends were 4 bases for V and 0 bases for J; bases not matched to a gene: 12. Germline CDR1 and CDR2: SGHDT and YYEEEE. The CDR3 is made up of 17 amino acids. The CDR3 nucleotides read TGTGCCAGCAGCCTCTCTGACAGGGATTATTCTAACTATGGCTACACCTTC. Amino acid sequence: CASSLSDRDYSNYGYTF.

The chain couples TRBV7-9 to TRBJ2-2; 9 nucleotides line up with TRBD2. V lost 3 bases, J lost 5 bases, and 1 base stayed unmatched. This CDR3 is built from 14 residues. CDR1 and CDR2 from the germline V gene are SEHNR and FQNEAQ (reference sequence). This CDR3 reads CASSFSGSTGELFF. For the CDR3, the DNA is TGTGCCAGCAGCTTTAGCGGGAGTACCGGGGAGCTGTTTTTT.

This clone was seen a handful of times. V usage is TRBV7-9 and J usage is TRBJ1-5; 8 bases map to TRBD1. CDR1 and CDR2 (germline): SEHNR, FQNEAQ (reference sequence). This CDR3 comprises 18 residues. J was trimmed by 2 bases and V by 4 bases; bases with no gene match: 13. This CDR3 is CASSYGGTGREGNQPQHF. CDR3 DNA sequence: TGTGCCAGCAGCTATGGAGGGACAGGCAGGGAGGGCAATCAGCCCCAGCATTTT.

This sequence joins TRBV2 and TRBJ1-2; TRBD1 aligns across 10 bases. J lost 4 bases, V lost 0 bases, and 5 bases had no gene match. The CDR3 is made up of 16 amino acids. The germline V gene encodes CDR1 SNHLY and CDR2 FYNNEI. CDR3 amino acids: CASSEADRGLGYGYTF. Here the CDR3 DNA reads TGTGCCAGCAGTGAAGCTGACAGGGGGCTAGGCTATGGCTACACCTTC.

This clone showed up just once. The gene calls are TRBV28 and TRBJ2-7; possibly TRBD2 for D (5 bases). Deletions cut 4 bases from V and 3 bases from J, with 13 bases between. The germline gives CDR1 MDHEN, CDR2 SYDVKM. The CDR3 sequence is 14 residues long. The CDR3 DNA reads TGTGCCAGCAGTTCGGAGCGGAAGGGCTACGAGCAGTACTTC. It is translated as CASSSERKGYEQYF.

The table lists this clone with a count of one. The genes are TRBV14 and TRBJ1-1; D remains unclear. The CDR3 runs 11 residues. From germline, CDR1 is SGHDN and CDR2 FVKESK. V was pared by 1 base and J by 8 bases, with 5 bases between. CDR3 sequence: CASSQVGEAFF. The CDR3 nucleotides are TGTGCCAGCAGCCAAGTTGGAGAAGCTTTCTTT.

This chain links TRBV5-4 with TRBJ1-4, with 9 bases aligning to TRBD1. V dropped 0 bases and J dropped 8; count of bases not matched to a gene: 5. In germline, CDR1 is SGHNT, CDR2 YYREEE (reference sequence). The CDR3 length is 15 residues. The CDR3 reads CASSLEGQGREKLFF. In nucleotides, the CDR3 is TGTGCCAGCAGCTTGGAGGGACAGGGTAGAGAAAAACTGTTTTTT.

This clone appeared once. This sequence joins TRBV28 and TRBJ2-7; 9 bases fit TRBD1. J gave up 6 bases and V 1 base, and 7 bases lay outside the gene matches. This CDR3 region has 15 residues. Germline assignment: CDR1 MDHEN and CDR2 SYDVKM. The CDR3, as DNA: TGTGCCAGCAGTTTATCAGGACAGGGGTGGCTCGAGCAGTACTTC. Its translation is CASSLSGQGWLEQYF.

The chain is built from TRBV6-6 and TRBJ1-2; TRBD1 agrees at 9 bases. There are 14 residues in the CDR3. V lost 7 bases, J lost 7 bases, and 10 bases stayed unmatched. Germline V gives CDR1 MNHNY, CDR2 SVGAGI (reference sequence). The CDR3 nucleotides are TGTGCCAGCAACTTGGCACAGGGGGCTCGTGGCTACACCTTC. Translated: CASNLAQGARGYTF.

The CDR3 DNA follows: TGTGCCAGTAGTATAGCGGAAGGCCCCTACGAGCAGTACTTC. Residues: CASSIAEGPYEQYF. The genes are TRBV19 and TRBJ2-7; D not resolved. CDR3 size: 14 residues. The germline CDR1 and CDR2 sequences are LNHDA and SQIVND (reference sequence). V was cut by 1 base and J by 2 bases, with 9 bases left in between.

The CDR3 reads CASRGGWGGEETQYF. As DNA, the CDR3 is TGTGCCAGCAGAGGGGGCTGGGGAGGAGAGGAGACCCAGTACTTC. The V and J genes are TRBV2 and TRBJ2-5; tentatively, D is TRBD1 (7 bases). V was shortened by 6 bases and J by 5 bases, with 19 bases between the two germline ends. Germline V CDR1 and CDR2: SNHLY, FYNNEI. This CDR3 is built from 15 residues.

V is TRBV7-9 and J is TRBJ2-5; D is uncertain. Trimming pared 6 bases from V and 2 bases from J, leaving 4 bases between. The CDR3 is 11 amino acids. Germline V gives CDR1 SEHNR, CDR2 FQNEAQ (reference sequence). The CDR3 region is CASSIQETQYF. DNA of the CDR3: TGTGCCAGCAGTATACAAGAGACCCAGTACTTC.

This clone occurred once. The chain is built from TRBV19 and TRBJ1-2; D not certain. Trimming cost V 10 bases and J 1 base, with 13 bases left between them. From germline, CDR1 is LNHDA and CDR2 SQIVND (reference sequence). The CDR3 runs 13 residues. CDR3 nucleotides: TGTGCCACCCTTGGGGAAGGTAACTATGGCTACACCTTC. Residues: CATLGEGNYGYTF.

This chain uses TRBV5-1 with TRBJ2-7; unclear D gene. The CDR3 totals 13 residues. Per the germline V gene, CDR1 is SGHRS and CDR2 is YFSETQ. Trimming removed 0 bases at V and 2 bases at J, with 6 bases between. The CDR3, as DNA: TGCGCCAGCAGCTTGGAGGGTACCTACGAGCAGTACTTC. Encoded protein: CASSLEGTYEQYF.

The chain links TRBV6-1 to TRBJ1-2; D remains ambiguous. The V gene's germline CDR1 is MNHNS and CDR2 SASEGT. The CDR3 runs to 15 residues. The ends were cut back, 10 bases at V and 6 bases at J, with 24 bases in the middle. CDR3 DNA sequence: TGTGCCATCCTCGGGCCCTCGGTATGGAGCGATGGCTACACCTTC. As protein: CAILGPSVWSDGYTF.

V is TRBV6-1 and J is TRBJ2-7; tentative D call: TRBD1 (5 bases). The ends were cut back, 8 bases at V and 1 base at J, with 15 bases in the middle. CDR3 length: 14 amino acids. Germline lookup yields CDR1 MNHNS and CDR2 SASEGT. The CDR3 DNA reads TGTGCCAGCTGGTCTGTTCCAGGGTCCTACGAGCAGTACTTC. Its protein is CASWSVPGSYEQYF.

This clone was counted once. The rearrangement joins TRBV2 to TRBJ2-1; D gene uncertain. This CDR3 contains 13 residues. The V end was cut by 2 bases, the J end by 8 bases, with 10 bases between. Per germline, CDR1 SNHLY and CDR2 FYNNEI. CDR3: CASSEIGVYEQFF. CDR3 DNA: TGTGCCAGCAGTGAAATTGGGGTCTATGAGCAGTTCTTC.

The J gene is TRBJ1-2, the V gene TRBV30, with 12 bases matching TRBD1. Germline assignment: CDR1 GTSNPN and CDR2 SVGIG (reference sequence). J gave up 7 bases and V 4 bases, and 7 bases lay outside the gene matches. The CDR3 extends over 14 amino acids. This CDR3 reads CAWKGTGGHSGYTF. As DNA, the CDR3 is TGTGCCTGGAAGGGGACAGGGGGCCATAGTGGCTACACCTTC.

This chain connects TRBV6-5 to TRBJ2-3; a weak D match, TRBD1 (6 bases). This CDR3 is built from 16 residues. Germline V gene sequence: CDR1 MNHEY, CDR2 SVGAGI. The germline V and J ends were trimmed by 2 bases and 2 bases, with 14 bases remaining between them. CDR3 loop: CASSYGPRDNTDTQYF. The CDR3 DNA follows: TGTGCCAGCAGTTACGGTCCTAGGGACAACACAGATACGCAGTATTTT.

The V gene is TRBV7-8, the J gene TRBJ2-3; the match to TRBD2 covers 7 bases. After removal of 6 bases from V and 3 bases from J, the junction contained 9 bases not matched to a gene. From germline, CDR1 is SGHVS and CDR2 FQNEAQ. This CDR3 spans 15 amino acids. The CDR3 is CASSSSGLVTDTQYF. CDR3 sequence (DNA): TGTGCCAGCAGTTCTAGCGGACTAGTTACAGATACGCAGTATTTT.